This T cell receptor (beta chain) stems from a study of Graves' ophthalmopathy and Graves' hyperthyroidism. This clonotype is categorized as medium-sized. Its antigen is not identified. Study conclusions and caveats: Ophthalmopathy versus stable hyperthyroidism: 13-signature model gave roughly 88% sensitivity, approximately 80% specificity.

There are 13 residues in the CDR3. Germline CDR1 and CDR2: SGHTA and FQGNSA. RNA transcripts were the template, and TCR beta CDR3 regions were amplified from them. Scientists carried out first-round RT-PCR using HTBI primers and then a second-round multiplex PCR. TCRdb used MiXCR to reprocess the multiplex PCR reads, holding one entry per CDR3 protein. The data show tens of thousands of distinct CDR3 sequences, under 55% seen once. Moderate-to-severe activity, CAS at least 3, NOSPECS at least 4 and duration under 3 months characterized donors with ophthalmopathy. Patients were left out if they had other autoimmune diseases, uncontrolled infections, pregnancy or lactation. A roughly 9.3 ml volume of fresh peripheral blood provided the PBMCs.

This receptor was identified in an adult woman with Graves' ophthalmopathy. The chain couples TRBV7-2 to TRBJ2-6; tentative D call: TRBD1 (6 bases). The source material was peripheral blood. For the CDR3, the DNA is TGTGCTTCTGGACAGCTTGGGGCCAACGTCCTGACTTTC. It is translated as CASGQLGANVLTF.